The present entry profiles one T cell receptor (beta chain) with its context. What it binds is unknown. The data originate from a study of cytomegalovirus exposure and HLA in healthy donors. Study-level background: Most genotyped donors, around four fifths of roughly 400, had Caucasian-associated genetic ancestry.

Germline CDR1 reads LNHDA; CDR2 reads SQIVND (reference sequence). Trimming cost V 3 bases and J 5 bases, with 8 bases left between them. This CDR3 is 13 amino acids long. The study, taken as a whole, reports: One cluster of highly shared sequence variants probably arose as a sequencing artifact. With later analysis, a missense DCLRE1C variant became linked to TCR beta V- and J-gene trimming. Per published accounts, TCR beta sequences correctly predicted the HLA-A and HLA-B alleles of most subjects.

The PCR was carried out with 60 Vbeta primers and 13 Jbeta primers. TCRdb's copy holds only in-frame clones and misses some; the assay was immunoSEQ multiplex PCR. The sample comprises 95,000 to 120,000 clones, 65% to 85% of which are singletons, and roughly 2.6% rests with the top ten. The rearrangement joins TRBV19 to TRBJ2-1; possibly TRBD2 for D (5 bases). The sequence came from a woman aged 18-29 years in good health and CMV-seronegative. Sequenced: PBMCs. The CDR3, as DNA: TGTGCCAGTAGTATTCGGGAAAACAATGAGCAGTTCTTC. It codes for CASSIRENNEQFF.